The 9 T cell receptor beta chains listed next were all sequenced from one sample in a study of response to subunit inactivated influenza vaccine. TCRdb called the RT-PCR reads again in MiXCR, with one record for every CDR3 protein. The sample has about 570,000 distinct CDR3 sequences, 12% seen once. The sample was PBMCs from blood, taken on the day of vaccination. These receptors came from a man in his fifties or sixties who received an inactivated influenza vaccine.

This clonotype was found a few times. CDR3 in amino acids: CASSESVGHTDTQYF. In nucleotides, the CDR3 is TGTGCCAGCAGTGAAAGCGTCGGACACACAGATACGCAGTATTTT. The rearrangement uses TRBV6-1 and TRBJ2-3; tentative D call: TRBD1 (5 bases). Germline-derived CDR1 and CDR2 are MNHNS and SASEGT. Trimming took 2 bases from V and 2 from J, leaving 11 bases between them. The CDR3 length is 15 residues.

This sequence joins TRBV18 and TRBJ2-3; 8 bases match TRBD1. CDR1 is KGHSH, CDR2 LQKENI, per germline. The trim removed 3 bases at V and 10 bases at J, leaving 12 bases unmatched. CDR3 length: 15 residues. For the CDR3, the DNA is TGTGCCAGCTCACCCAGGGGGCCCGGACCGGTGGCGCAGTATTTT. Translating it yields CASSPRGPGPVAQYF.

This CDR3 reads CASSQGVGMETQYF. Written as DNA, the CDR3 is TGTGCCAGCAGCCAAGGGGTGGGGATGGAGACCCAGTACTTC. The V gene is TRBV4-2, the J gene TRBJ2-5; D not resolved. V was pared by 1 base and J by 5 bases, with 11 bases between. Germline loops: CDR1 LGHNA, CDR2 YNFKEQ. The CDR3 contains 14 residues.

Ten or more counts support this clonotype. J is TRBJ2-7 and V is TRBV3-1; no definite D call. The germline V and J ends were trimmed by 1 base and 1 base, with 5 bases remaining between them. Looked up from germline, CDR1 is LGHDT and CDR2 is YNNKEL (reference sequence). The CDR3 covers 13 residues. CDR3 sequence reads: CASSQVQSYEQYF. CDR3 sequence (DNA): TGTGCCAGCAGCCAAGTCCAATCCTACGAGCAGTACTTC.

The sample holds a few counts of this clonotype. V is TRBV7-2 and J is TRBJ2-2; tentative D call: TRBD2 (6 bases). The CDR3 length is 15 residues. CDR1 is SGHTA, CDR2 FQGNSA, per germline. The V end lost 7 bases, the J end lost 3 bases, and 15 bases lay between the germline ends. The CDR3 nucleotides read TGTGCCAGCACCCTGGCCAGGGAGGACACCGGGGAGCTGTTTTTT. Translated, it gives CASTLAREDTGELFF.

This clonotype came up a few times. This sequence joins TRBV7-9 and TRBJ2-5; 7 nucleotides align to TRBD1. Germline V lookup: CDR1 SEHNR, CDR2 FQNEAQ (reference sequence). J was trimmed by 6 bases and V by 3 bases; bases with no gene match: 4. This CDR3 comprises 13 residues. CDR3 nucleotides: TGTGCCAGCAGCTTGACAGGGTGGCAGACCCAGTACTTC. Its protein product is CASSLTGWQTQYF.

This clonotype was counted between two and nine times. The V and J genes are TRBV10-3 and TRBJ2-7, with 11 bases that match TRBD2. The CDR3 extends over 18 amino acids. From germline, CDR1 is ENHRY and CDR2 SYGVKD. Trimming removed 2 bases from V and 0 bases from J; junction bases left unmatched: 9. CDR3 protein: CAISEATSGGESSYEQYF. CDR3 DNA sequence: TGTGCCATCAGTGAGGCAACTAGCGGGGGTGAAAGCTCCTACGAGCAGTACTTC.

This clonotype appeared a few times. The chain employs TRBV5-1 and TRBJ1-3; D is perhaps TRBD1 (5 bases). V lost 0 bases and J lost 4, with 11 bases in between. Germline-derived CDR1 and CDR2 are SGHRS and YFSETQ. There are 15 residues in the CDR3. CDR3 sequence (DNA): TGCGCCAGCAGCTTGGCGGGGACTTCAGGAAACACCATATATTTT. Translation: CASSLAGTSGNTIYF. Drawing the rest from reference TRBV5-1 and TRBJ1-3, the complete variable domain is KAGVTQTPRYLIKTRGQQVTLSCSPISGHRSVSWYQQTPGQGLQFLFEYFSETQRNKGNFPGRFSGRQFSNSRSEMNVSTLELGDSALYLCASSLAGTSGNTIYFGEGSWLTVV.

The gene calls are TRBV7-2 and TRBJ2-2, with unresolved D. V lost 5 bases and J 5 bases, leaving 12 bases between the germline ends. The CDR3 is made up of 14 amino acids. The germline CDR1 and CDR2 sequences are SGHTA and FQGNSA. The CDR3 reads CASSPEPLTGELFF. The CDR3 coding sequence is TGTGCCAGCAGCCCGGAACCCTTGACCGGGGAGCTGTTTTTT.